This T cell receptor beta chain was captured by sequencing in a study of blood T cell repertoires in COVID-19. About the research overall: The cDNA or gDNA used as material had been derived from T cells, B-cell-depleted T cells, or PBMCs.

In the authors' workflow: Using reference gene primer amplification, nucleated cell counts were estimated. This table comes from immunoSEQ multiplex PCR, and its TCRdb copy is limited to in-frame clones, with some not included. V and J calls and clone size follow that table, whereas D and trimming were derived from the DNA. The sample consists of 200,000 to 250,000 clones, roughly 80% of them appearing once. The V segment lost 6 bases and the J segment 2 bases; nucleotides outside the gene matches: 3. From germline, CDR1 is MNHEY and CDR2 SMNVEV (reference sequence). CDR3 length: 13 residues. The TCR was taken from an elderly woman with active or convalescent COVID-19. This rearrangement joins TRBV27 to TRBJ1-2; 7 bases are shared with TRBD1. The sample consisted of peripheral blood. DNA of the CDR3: TGTGCCAGCAGCCCGGGACAGAACTATGGCTACACCTTC. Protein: CASSPGQNYGYTF.